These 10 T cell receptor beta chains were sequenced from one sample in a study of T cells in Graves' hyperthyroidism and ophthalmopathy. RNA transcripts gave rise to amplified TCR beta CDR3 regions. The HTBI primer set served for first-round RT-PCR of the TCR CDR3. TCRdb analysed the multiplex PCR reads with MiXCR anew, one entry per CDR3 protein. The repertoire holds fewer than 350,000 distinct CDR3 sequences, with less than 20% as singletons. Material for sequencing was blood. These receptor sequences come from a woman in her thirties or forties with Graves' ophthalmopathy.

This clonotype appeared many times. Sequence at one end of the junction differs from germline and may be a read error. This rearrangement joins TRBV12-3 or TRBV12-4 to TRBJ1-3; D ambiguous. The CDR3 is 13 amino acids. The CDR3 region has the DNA TGTGCCAGCAGCTTAGCGGGCGGAAACACCATATATTTT. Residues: CASSLAGGNTIYF.

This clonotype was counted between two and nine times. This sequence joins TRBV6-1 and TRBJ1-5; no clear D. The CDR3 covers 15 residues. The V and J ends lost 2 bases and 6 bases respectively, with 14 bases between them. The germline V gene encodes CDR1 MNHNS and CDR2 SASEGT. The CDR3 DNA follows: TGTGCCAGCAGTGAAAACCCTGGATCCGTTCAGCCCCAGCATTTT. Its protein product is CASSENPGSVQPQHF.

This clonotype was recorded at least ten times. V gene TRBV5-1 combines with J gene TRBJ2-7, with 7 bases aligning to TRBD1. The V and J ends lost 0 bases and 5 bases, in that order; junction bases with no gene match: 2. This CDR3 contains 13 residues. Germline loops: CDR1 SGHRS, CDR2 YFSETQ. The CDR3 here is CASSLEDRDEQYF. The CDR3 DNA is TGCGCCAGCAGCTTGGAAGACAGGGACGAGCAGTACTTC.

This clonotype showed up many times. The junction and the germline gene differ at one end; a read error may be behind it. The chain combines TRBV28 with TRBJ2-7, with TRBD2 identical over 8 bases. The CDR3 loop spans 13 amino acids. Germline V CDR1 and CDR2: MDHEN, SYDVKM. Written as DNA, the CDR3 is TGTGCCAGCAGCGGCCCGGGGGGGCTCACCACACTCTTC. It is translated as CASSGPGGLTTLF.

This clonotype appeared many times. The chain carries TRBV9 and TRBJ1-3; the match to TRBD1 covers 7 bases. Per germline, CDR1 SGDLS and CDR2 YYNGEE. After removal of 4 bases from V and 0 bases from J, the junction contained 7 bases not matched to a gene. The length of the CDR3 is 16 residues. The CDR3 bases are TGTGCCAGCAGCCTCAGGGGGATGGACTCTGGAAACACCATATATTTT. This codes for CASSLRGMDSGNTIYF.

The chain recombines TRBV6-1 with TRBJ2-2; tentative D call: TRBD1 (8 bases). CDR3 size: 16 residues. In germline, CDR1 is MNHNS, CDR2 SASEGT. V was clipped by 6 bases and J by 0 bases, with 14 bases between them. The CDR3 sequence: CASRGRDRPNTGELFF. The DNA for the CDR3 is TGTGCCAGCAGGGGGAGGGACAGGCCGAACACCGGGGAGCTGTTTTTT.

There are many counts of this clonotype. Here the CDR3 reads CSVDRQASGYTF. DNA for the CDR3: TGCAGCGTTGACCGCCAGGCCTCGGGCTACACCTTC. The chain has TRBV29-1 and TRBJ1-2; no firm D call. The CDR3 runs to 12 residues. V was shortened by 3 bases and J by 8 bases, with 13 bases between the two germline ends. Germline V CDR1 and CDR2: SQVTM, ANQGSEA.

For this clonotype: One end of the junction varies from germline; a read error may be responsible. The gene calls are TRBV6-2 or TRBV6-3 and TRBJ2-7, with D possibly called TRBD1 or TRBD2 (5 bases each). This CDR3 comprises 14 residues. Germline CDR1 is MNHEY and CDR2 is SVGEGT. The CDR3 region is CASSYLDTDYEQSF. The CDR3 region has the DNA TGTGCCAGCAGTTACCTGGACACAGACTACGAGCAGTCCTTC.

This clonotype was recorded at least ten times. The CDR3 spells CSVSGLATGELFF. CDR3 sequence (DNA): TGCAGCGTCTCTGGACTAGCCACCGGGGAGCTGTTTTTT. The chain has TRBV29-1 and TRBJ2-2, with TRBD2 matching 8 bases. The junction had 4 bases not matched to a gene; V was cut back by 6 bases and J by 4 bases. Germline assignment: CDR1 SQVTM and CDR2 ANQGSEA. The length of the CDR3 is 13 residues.

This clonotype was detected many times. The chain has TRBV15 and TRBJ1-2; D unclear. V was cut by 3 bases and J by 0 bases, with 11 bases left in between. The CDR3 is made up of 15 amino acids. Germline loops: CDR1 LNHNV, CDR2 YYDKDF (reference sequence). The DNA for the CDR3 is TGTGCCACCAGCAGCGTCGGCAGGCCTAACTATGGCTACACCTTC. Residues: CATSSVGRPNYGYTF.